This T cell receptor beta chain is from a study of shared clonotypes between healthy human individuals. Findings and caveats of the study: It was only blood that was sampled, and tissue repertoires likely differ. The donor pool, a small one, limited the genetic and exposure-history diversity represented.

This CDR3 is 17 amino acids long. Trimming took 5 bases from V and 5 from J; bases not matched to a gene: 9. CDR1 is SEHNR, CDR2 FQNEAQ, per germline (reference sequence). In the case of this clone: Its antigen is as yet unknown.

The naive CD8 subset, CD45RO-negative cells positively selected for CCR7, excluded terminally differentiated effector memory CD45RA+ cells. This table comes from immunoSEQ multiplex PCR, and its TCRdb copy is limited to in-frame clones, with some not included. The table lists about 680,000 clones, about 90% of them singletons, with 24% in the top ten. This TCR came from a man under 40 in good health. The chain carries TRBV7-9 and TRBJ2-1, with TRBD2 identical over 13 bases. Sequencing was done on a sample of naive CD8+ T cells sorted from blood. The CDR3 reads CASSHGLAGARDNEQFF. The CDR3 nucleotides read TGTGCCAGCAGCCACGGACTAGCGGGAGCTAGGGACAATGAGCAGTTCTTC.